This T cell receptor beta chain was sequenced for a study of blood T cell repertoires in COVID-19. Germline CDR1 and CDR2: SNHLY and FYNNEI. V was pared by 4 bases and J by 13 bases, with 19 bases between. The CDR3 spans 14 residues. This table comes from immunoSEQ multiplex PCR, and its TCRdb copy is limited to in-frame clones, with some not included. Of 150,000 to 200,000 clones listed, roughly nine tenths are singletons. The sequence was collected from an older man with acute or convalescent COVID-19. The specimen was peripheral blood. J is TRBJ1-4 and V is TRBV2; no firm D call. The CDR3 coding sequence is TGTGCCAGCAGTGTTGGGTGGCGACTCGAGGGACTGTTTTTT. Residues: CASSVGWRLEGLFF.